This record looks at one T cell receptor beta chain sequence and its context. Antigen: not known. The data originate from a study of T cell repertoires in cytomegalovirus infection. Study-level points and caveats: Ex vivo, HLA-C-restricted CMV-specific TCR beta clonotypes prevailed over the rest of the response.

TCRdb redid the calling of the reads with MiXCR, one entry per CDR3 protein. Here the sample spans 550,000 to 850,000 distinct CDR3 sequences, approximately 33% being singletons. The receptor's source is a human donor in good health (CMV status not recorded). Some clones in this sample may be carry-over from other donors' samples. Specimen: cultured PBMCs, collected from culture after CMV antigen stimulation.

The CDR3 bases are TGTGCCAGCTCACCCCACGCCCCCTCGACTAGTGTTTACGAGCAGTACTTC. It encodes CASSPHAPSTSVYEQYF. The V and J genes are TRBV18 and TRBJ2-7; D possibly corresponds to TRBD2 (6 bases). Germline V gene lookup returns CDR1 KGHSH and CDR2 LQKENI. The CDR3 consists of 17 residues. Deletions cut 3 bases from V and 4 bases from J, with 22 bases between.